This T cell receptor (beta chain) appears in the sequencing data of a study of blood T cell repertoires in COVID-19. Background on the study: Sites across the United States, Italy and Spain contributed samples from acute and convalescent COVID-19. Sources were T cells, B-cell-depleted T cells, or PBMCs; the material itself was cDNA or gDNA.

V shed 5 bases and J 3 bases; nucleotides not matched to a gene: 7. The length of the CDR3 is 15 residues. Germline CDR1 MRHNA, CDR2 SNTAGT. Seattle participants joined during active infection and were tracked over time. Original handling: By means of reference gene primer amplification, nucleated cell counts were estimated. Some clones are missing from TCRdb's copy, which holds only in-frame ones; the method was immunoSEQ multiplex PCR. V, J and clone size were drawn from that table, and D and trimming were deduced from the DNA. Altogether nearly 350,000 clones are present, about 87% being singletons, with the ten largest covering about 6%.

The source of this sequence is a woman in her forties or fifties with COVID-19, enrolled during active disease. The specimen sequenced was peripheral blood. The J gene is TRBJ2-3, the V gene TRBV6-4; 8 nucleotides agree with TRBD1. CDR3 bases: TGTGCCAGCAGTAAAGGGACAGGACTAACAGATACGCAGTATTTT. It codes for CASSKGTGLTDTQYF.